One and the same sample provided the 4 T cell receptor beta chains below, sequenced in a study of blood T cells in healthy people across ages. PCR was performed a second time for about 6 to 11 cycles using a sample-barcoded 5' primer and a J-beta primer mix. TCRdb passed the 5' RACE reads through MiXCR, listing each CDR3 protein once. The sample lists more than 550,000 distinct CDR3 sequences; about 20% were seen once. Sequencing used blood. The receptor set was obtained from a man between 65 and 85 years old in good health.

With respect to this clonotype: A much larger clone sits a single nucleotide away, making a read error possible. For the CDR3, the DNA is TGTGCCAGCAGTTCTAGGCTCCTTGAGCAGTTCTTC. Translation gives CASSSRLLEQFF. The rearrangement joins TRBV6-2 or TRBV6-3 to TRBJ2-1, with D unresolved. The CDR3 loop spans 12 amino acids. Germline loops: CDR1 MNHEY, CDR2 SVGEGT. V dropped 4 bases and J dropped 9 bases, with 10 bases sitting between them.

This clonotype was seen more than once but under ten times. The rearrangement links TRBV18 to TRBJ2-2, with TRBD1 identical over 10 bases. This CDR3 region has 19 residues. Germline V gives CDR1 KGHSH, CDR2 LQKENI. V lost 1 base to trimming and J lost 4 bases; unmatched junction nucleotides: 12. The CDR3 loop reads CASSPRILTGGKSTGELFF. The CDR3 nucleotides are TGTGCCAGCTCACCACGGATCCTGACAGGGGGCAAGAGCACCGGGGAGCTGTTTTTT.

This clonotype was observed a few times. This chain connects TRBV3-1 to TRBJ1-2; possibly TRBD1 for D (5 bases). This CDR3 region has 13 residues. Looked up from germline, CDR1 is LGHDT and CDR2 is YNNKEL (reference sequence). The V gene lost 3 bases and the J gene lost 4 bases, with 9 bases spanning the gap. The CDR3 reads CASSHTGAYGYTF. CDR3 nucleotide sequence: TGTGCCAGCAGCCACACAGGAGCCTATGGCTACACCTTC.

This clonotype was recorded a few times. This chain links TRBV20-1 with TRBJ2-3; D may be TRBD2 (6 bases). This CDR3 has 15 amino acids. Germline CDR1 is DFQATT and CDR2 is SNEGSKA (reference sequence). V dropped 6 bases and J dropped 0 bases, with 16 bases sitting between them. Written as DNA, the CDR3 is TGCAGTGCGAGACATCTAGCGACTAGCACAGATACGCAGTATTTT. Residues: CSARHLATSTDTQYF.